This is a list of T cell receptor beta chains from one sample in a study of blood T cell repertoires in COVID-19. Repertoires were generated with immunoSEQ multiplex PCR, while TCRdb's copy carries only in-frame clones and drops some. The sample contains some 80,000 clones, more than 75% of which appear only once. The source material was peripheral blood. The receptors stem from a human donor in a cohort sampled during active COVID-19. CDR3s include the opening cysteine and the closing phenylalanine or tryptophan. Fields, in order: D gene, V gene, clone size, J gene, CDR3 protein, CDR3 DNA. The D gene is left open where the match is weak. Clone size is not always given. Where it is, it says once, few, many or a class for expanded clones.

d_call: NA
v_call: TRBV5-1
clone_size: NA
j_call: TRBJ1-1
cdr3_aa: CASSFDRPNTEAFF
cdr3_nt: TGCGCCAGCAGCTTTGACAGGCCAAACACTGAAGCTTTCTTT

d_call: NA
v_call: TRBV6-1
clone_size: NA
j_call: TRBJ1-5
cdr3_aa: CASSEDEAFYSNQPQHF
cdr3_nt: TGTGCCAGCAGTGAAGACGAGGCGTTTTATAGCAATCAGCCCCAGCATTTT

d_call: TRBD1
v_call: TRBV28
clone_size: NA
j_call: TRBJ2-3
cdr3_aa: CASSGQGASTDTQYF
cdr3_nt: TGTGCCAGCAGTGGACAGGGGGCTAGCACAGATACGCAGTATTTT

d_call: TRBD2
v_call: TRBV19
clone_size: NA
j_call: TRBJ2-3
cdr3_aa: CASSIPRGDTDTQYF
cdr3_nt: TGTGCCAGTAGTATCCCGCGGGGGGACACAGATACGCAGTATTTT

d_call: TRBD1
v_call: TRBV2
clone_size: few
j_call: TRBJ1-1
cdr3_aa: CASRRTGVRTEAFF
cdr3_nt: TGTGCCAGCAGGAGGACAGGGGTGCGCACTGAAGCTTTCTTT

d_call: TRBD1
v_call: TRBV3-1/TRBV3-2
clone_size: NA
j_call: TRBJ1-3
cdr3_aa: CASSQATGGLGNTIYF
cdr3_nt: TGTGCCAGCAGCCAAGCGACAGGGGGCCTGGGAAACACCATATATTTT

d_call: TRBD2
v_call: TRBV7-6
clone_size: NA
j_call: TRBJ2-3
cdr3_aa: CASSPRLAGGIDTQYF
cdr3_nt: TGTGCCAGCAGCCCTAGACTAGCGGGAGGAATAGATACGCAGTATTTT

d_call: TRBD1
v_call: TRBV7-8
clone_size: few
j_call: TRBJ1-4
cdr3_aa: CASSQTGTGQGEKLFF
cdr3_nt: TGTGCCAGCAGCCAAACTGGGACAGGACAGGGGGAAAAACTGTTTTTT

d_call: NA
v_call: TRBV7-2
clone_size: NA
j_call: TRBJ2-7
cdr3_aa: CASSATLYEQYF
cdr3_nt: TGTGCCAGCAGCGCGACTCTTTACGAGCAGTACTTC

d_call: NA
v_call: TRBV6-1
clone_size: once
j_call: TRBJ1-6
cdr3_aa: CASSDGGSSYNSPLHF
cdr3_nt: TGTGCCAGCAGTGATGGGGGCAGCTCCTATAATTCACCCCTCCACTTT

d_call: TRBD1
v_call: TRBV5-4
clone_size: NA
j_call: TRBJ1-2
cdr3_aa: CASSQGQEIYGYTF
cdr3_nt: TGTGCCAGCAGTCAGGGACAGGAGATTTATGGCTACACCTTC

d_call: TRBD1
v_call: TRBV7-2
clone_size: NA
j_call: TRBJ1-1
cdr3_aa: CASSPTGTGTNTEAFF
cdr3_nt: TGTGCCAGCAGCCCTACCGGGACAGGGACGAACACTGAAGCTTTCTTT

d_call: NA
v_call: TRBV5-1
clone_size: NA
j_call: TRBJ1-1
cdr3_aa: CASSLQGSDTEAFF
cdr3_nt: TGCGCCAGCAGCTTACAGGGATCGGACACTGAAGCTTTCTTT

d_call: NA
v_call: TRBV2
clone_size: NA
j_call: TRBJ1-4
cdr3_aa: CASNQGSSEKLFF
cdr3_nt: TGTGCCAGCAACCAGGGTTCGAGTGAAAAACTGTTTTTT

d_call: NA
v_call: TRBV10-1
clone_size: few
j_call: TRBJ2-2
cdr3_aa: CASSKPGANTGELFF
cdr3_nt: TGCGCCAGCAGTAAACCGGGAGCGAACACCGGGGAGCTGTTTTTT

d_call: TRBD1
v_call: TRBV5-8
clone_size: NA
j_call: TRBJ1-4
cdr3_aa: CASSLREPGQGDEKLFF
cdr3_nt: TGTGCCAGCAGCTTGCGGGAACCGGGACAGGGGGACGAAAAACTGTTTTTT

d_call: TRBD1
v_call: TRBV5-1
clone_size: NA
j_call: TRBJ1-1
cdr3_aa: CASSPGTVQNTEAFF
cdr3_nt: TGCGCCAGCAGCCCAGGGACAGTTCAGAACACTGAAGCTTTCTTT

d_call: NA
v_call: TRBV6-1
clone_size: NA
j_call: TRBJ2-5
cdr3_aa: CASSEWGAVQETQYF
cdr3_nt: TGTGCCAGCAGTGAATGGGGCGCCGTCCAAGAGACCCAGTACTTC

d_call: NA
v_call: TRBV5-4
clone_size: NA
j_call: TRBJ2-2
cdr3_aa: CASSSPGNSNTGELFF
cdr3_nt: TGTGCCAGCAGTTCTCCCGGGAACTCGAACACCGGGGAGCTGTTTTTT

d_call: TRBD1
v_call: TRBV3-1/TRBV3-2
clone_size: NA
j_call: TRBJ2-1
cdr3_aa: CATKDRGQFTEQFF
cdr3_nt: TGTGCCACCAAGGACAGGGGCCAGTTTACTGAGCAGTTCTTC

d_call: NA
v_call: TRBV9
clone_size: NA
j_call: TRBJ2-7
cdr3_aa: CASSVAGTGVDEQYF
cdr3_nt: TGTGCCAGCAGCGTAGCAGGGACTGGGGTGGACGAGCAGTACTTC

d_call: NA
v_call: TRBV5-1
clone_size: NA
j_call: TRBJ2-1
cdr3_aa: CASSLLSFVQANEQFF
cdr3_nt: TGCGCCAGCAGCTTGTTATCCTTTGTACAGGCCAATGAGCAGTTCTTC

d_call: TRBD1
v_call: TRBV6-6
clone_size: NA
j_call: TRBJ2-7
cdr3_aa: CASSWDRREYF
cdr3_nt: TGTGCCAGCAGTTGGGACAGGAGAGAGTACTTC

d_call: TRBD1
v_call: TRBV6-6
clone_size: NA
j_call: TRBJ1-1
cdr3_aa: CASKTGQPNTEAFF
cdr3_nt: TGTGCCAGCAAAACGGGACAGCCGAACACTGAAGCTTTCTTT

d_call: TRBD2
v_call: TRBV3-1/TRBV3-2
clone_size: NA
j_call: TRBJ2-3
cdr3_aa: CASSQLAGTSTDTQYF
cdr3_nt: TGTGCCAGCAGCCAGTTAGCGGGGACTAGCACAGATACGCAGTATTTT

d_call: TRBD2
v_call: TRBV30
clone_size: NA
j_call: TRBJ2-1
cdr3_aa: CAWSVLRTSGLNEQFF
cdr3_nt: TGTGCCTGGAGTGTACTTAGGACTAGCGGGCTGAATGAGCAGTTCTTC

d_call: TRBD1
v_call: TRBV5-1
clone_size: NA
j_call: TRBJ2-3
cdr3_aa: CATSGQPSTDTQYF
cdr3_nt: TGCGCCACCTCGGGACAGCCTAGCACAGATACGCAGTATTTT

d_call: NA
v_call: TRBV6-5
clone_size: NA
j_call: TRBJ1-1
cdr3_aa: CASSRQQNTEAFF
cdr3_nt: TGTGCCAGCAGCAGACAGCAGAACACTGAAGCTTTCTTT

d_call: TRBD1
v_call: TRBV30
clone_size: NA
j_call: TRBJ1-5
cdr3_aa: CAGGQGVDQPQHF
cdr3_nt: TGTGCCGGGGGACAGGGGGTAGATCAGCCCCAGCATTTT

d_call: TRBD1
v_call: TRBV5-1
clone_size: NA
j_call: TRBJ1-1
cdr3_aa: CASSPGQGRPVNTEAFF
cdr3_nt: TGCGCCAGCAGCCCCGGACAGGGCAGACCCGTGAACACTGAAGCTTTCTTT

d_call: NA
v_call: TRBV9
clone_size: NA
j_call: TRBJ2-7
cdr3_aa: CASSRGGVAYEQYF
cdr3_nt: TGTGCCAGCAGCCGTGGAGGGGTGGCCTACGAGCAGTACTTC

d_call: NA
v_call: TRBV3-1/TRBV3-2
clone_size: NA
j_call: TRBJ1-5
cdr3_aa: CASSPPGLSTRPQHF
cdr3_nt: TGTGCCAGCAGCCCACCGGGACTCAGTACGCGGCCCCAGCATTTT

d_call: NA
v_call: TRBV29-1
clone_size: NA
j_call: TRBJ1-1
cdr3_aa: CSFGGMNTEAFF
cdr3_nt: TGCAGCTTCGGAGGGATGAACACTGAAGCTTTCTTT

d_call: NA
v_call: TRBV7-3
clone_size: NA
j_call: TRBJ2-3
cdr3_aa: CASSPREAPDTQYF
cdr3_nt: TGTGCCAGCAGCCCTAGGGAGGCCCCAGATACGCAGTATTTT

d_call: TRBD2
v_call: TRBV4-1
clone_size: NA
j_call: TRBJ2-3
cdr3_aa: CASSRGATSGITDTQYF
cdr3_nt: TGCGCCAGCAGCCGTGGGGCGACTAGCGGAATCACAGATACGCAGTATTTT

d_call: NA
v_call: TRBV10-2
clone_size: NA
j_call: TRBJ2-7
cdr3_aa: CASSAGGRDEQYF
cdr3_nt: TGCGCCAGCAGTGCTGGGGGCCGGGACGAGCAGTACTTC

d_call: NA
v_call: TRBV4-1
clone_size: once
j_call: TRBJ2-7
cdr3_aa: CASSPDLLAGWEQYF
cdr3_nt: TGCGCCAGCAGCCCAGATTTACTAGCCGGATGGGAGCAGTACTTC

d_call: TRBD1
v_call: TRBV10-2
clone_size: NA
j_call: TRBJ1-6
cdr3_aa: CASRGQGSPYNSPLHF
cdr3_nt: TGCGCCAGCAGGGGACAGGGGAGCCCATATAATTCACCCCTCCACTTT

d_call: TRBD2
v_call: TRBV5-1
clone_size: NA
j_call: TRBJ2-7
cdr3_aa: CASSSKRGDPYEQYF
cdr3_nt: TGCGCCAGCAGCTCCAAGCGGGGGGACCCTTACGAGCAGTACTTC

d_call: TRBD1
v_call: TRBV19
clone_size: NA
j_call: TRBJ2-3
cdr3_aa: CASSSRGQGRGSTDTQYF
cdr3_nt: TGTGCCAGTAGTTCTCGGGGACAGGGAAGGGGCTCCACAGATACGCAGTATTTT

d_call: NA
v_call: TRBV7-8
clone_size: NA
j_call: TRBJ2-2
cdr3_aa: CASSLDGVIGELFF
cdr3_nt: TGTGCCAGCAGCTTAGACGGGGTTATCGGGGAGCTGTTTTTT

d_call: NA
v_call: TRBV7-9
clone_size: NA
j_call: TRBJ1-1
cdr3_aa: CASSPSRQKTEAFF
cdr3_nt: TGTGCCAGCAGCCCATCTCGCCAGAAGACTGAAGCTTTCTTT

d_call: TRBD1
v_call: TRBV29-1
clone_size: NA
j_call: TRBJ1-6
cdr3_aa: CSVLTGFGSPLHF
cdr3_nt: TGCAGCGTCCTGACAGGGTTCGGTTCACCCCTCCACTTT

d_call: TRBD1
v_call: TRBV12-3/TRBV12-4
clone_size: NA
j_call: TRBJ1-4
cdr3_aa: CATTGQGREKLFF
cdr3_nt: TGTGCCACCACCGGACAGGGGAGGGAAAAACTGTTTTTT

d_call: NA
v_call: TRBV6-6
clone_size: NA
j_call: TRBJ1-6
cdr3_aa: CASSTRGGDNSPLHF
cdr3_nt: TGTGCCAGCAGTACTAGGGGGGGGGATAATTCACCCCTCCACTTT

d_call: TRBD2
v_call: TRBV5-5
clone_size: NA
j_call: TRBJ2-7
cdr3_aa: CASSLGWTSRTSYEQYF
cdr3_nt: TGTGCCAGCAGCTTGGGATGGACTAGTAGAACCTCCTACGAGCAGTACTTC

d_call: NA
v_call: TRBV30
clone_size: few
j_call: TRBJ1-2
cdr3_aa: CAWTANYGYTF
cdr3_nt: TGTGCCTGGACAGCTAACTATGGCTACACCTTC

d_call: NA
v_call: TRBV3-1/TRBV3-2
clone_size: few
j_call: TRBJ1-1
cdr3_aa: CASSQLLSGGDAFF
cdr3_nt: TGTGCCAGCAGCCAACTGTTGTCGGGGGGCGACGCTTTCTTT

d_call: TRBD2
v_call: TRBV19
clone_size: NA
j_call: TRBJ2-7
cdr3_aa: CASSRAGGTYEQYF
cdr3_nt: TGTGCCAGTAGTAGGGCGGGAGGAACCTACGAGCAGTACTTC

d_call: TRBD2
v_call: TRBV6-2/TRBV6-3
clone_size: NA
j_call: TRBJ2-7
cdr3_aa: CASSYRLAVLTYEQYF
cdr3_nt: TGTGCCAGCAGTTACCGACTAGCGGTCCTTACCTACGAGCAGTACTTC

d_call: TRBD2
v_call: TRBV5-4
clone_size: NA
j_call: TRBJ2-7
cdr3_aa: CASSREGSSYEQYF
cdr3_nt: TGTGCCAGCAGCAGGGAGGGGTCGTCCTACGAGCAGTACTTC

d_call: NA
v_call: TRBV5-4
clone_size: NA
j_call: TRBJ2-2
cdr3_aa: CASSLPGAHGELFF
cdr3_nt: TGTGCCAGCAGCTTGCCAGGGGCCCACGGGGAGCTGTTTTTT

d_call: TRBD1
v_call: TRBV5-1
clone_size: few
j_call: TRBJ1-1
cdr3_aa: CASSSGQGNMNTEAFF
cdr3_nt: TGCGCCAGCAGCTCCGGACAGGGGAACATGAACACTGAAGCTTTCTTT

d_call: NA
v_call: TRBV6-9
clone_size: NA
j_call: TRBJ2-1
cdr3_aa: CASSLASYNEQFF
cdr3_nt: TGTGCCAGCAGTTTAGCCAGTTACAATGAGCAGTTCTTC

d_call: TRBD1
v_call: TRBV5-4
clone_size: NA
j_call: TRBJ2-1
cdr3_aa: CASSRGQGHSNEQFF
cdr3_nt: TGTGCCAGCAGCCGTGGACAGGGACATTCCAATGAGCAGTTCTTC